This T cell receptor beta chain was sequenced for a study of CD8+ T cells in alopecia areata (dated by TCRdb to 2017 to 2018). About the study as a whole: High-throughput TCRbeta sequencing was used to examine T cell clonal expansion in alopecia areata in both the C3H/HeJ mouse model and human patients. Scalp clonality was compared among normal scalp (n=4), patchy alopecia areata scalp (n=8), and alopecia totalis/universalis scalp (n=8). On the human side, TCRbeta sequencing was run on scalp tissue and on sorted CD4+ and CD8+ peripheral blood T cells from healthy controls and from alopecia areata patients with either patchy or totalis/universalis disease. TCRbeta CDR3 regions were amplified by immunoSEQ multiplex PCR using 35 Vbeta forward and 13 Jbeta reverse primers. The RNA source kit depended on sample type: the PAXgene miRNA kit for fixed scalp, the miRNeasy kit for PBMCs, and the RNeasy kit for mouse skin.

Peripheral blood and lesional scalp punch biopsies were obtained from patients with alopecia areata. PBMCs were isolated by density centrifugation and stained for CD3, CD4 and CD8, after which CD4+ and CD8+ T cells were sorted on a FACSAria. As part of a multicenter biomarker study, untreated alopecia areata patients were recruited. Blood CD8+ T cells from a handful of biomarker-study patients were further sorted into NKG2D-low and NKG2D-high fractions. This clone was observed a handful of times. Its specific antigen is unknown. Base-call qualities are not available, and no considerably larger clone is one nucleotide away. From the cysteine through the phenylalanine, the CDR3 covers 11 amino acids. The read is trimmed to its CDR3 DNA, 33 bases read in frame from base 1. The germline V gene sets CDR1 to ENHRY and CDR2 to SYGVKD. V drops 7 bases and J drops 5 bases, leaving 6 bases in between. Receptors were amplified or captured by the immunoSEQ multiplex PCR assay. For TCR sequencing, RNA was extracted from every sample and reverse transcribed into cDNA to serve as template. First-strand cDNA was synthesized with SuperScript III using a 2:1 mix of oligo-dT and random hexamers. A synthetic immune receptor repertoire was used to gauge amplification bias, and whatever bias remained was removed computationally. Concerning the study's data processing: Raw reads were preprocessed to remove errors, and CDR3 was defined by IMGT conventions from the conserved cysteine to phenylalanine. Clonality was computed by normalizing Shannon entropy by log2 of the number of productive unique TCRs and subtracting the result from 1. Whether each scalp clone was CD4 or CD8 was inferred by checking scalp TCRbeta sequences against the CD4 and CD8 repertoires from sorted blood. This is the immuneACCESS table as TCRdb keeps it, with only in-frame sequences that have V and J called. A part of the clones is gone; compared with another copy, unresolved V genes explain less than half, and the rest is unexplained. That table gives V, J and clone size, and the DNA gave D and trimming. The sample table lists about 110,000 clones, 45% to 60% of them with a count of one. The ten largest clones represent about 23% of the sample.

Points the paper makes about the study in general: Compared with mice, TCR sequences shared between patients were less clear, possibly partly because of HLA diversity across the patient population. Scalp TCR repertoire analysis is complicated because resident alphabeta T cells in normal human skin are also sequenced, whereas mouse skin is dominated by gammadelta T cells. Compared with normal scalp, lesional scalp had higher clonality and more expanded CD8+ clones, particularly in alopecia totalis/universalis, a pattern that suggests antigenic drive.

The source is a human donor with alopecia areata. Recombination linked TRBV10-3 to TRBJ2-1; too little of a D gene remains to name it. The specimen was NKG2D-low CD8+ T cells sorted from blood. Taken with the paper, the label for cell subset or site translates to: sorted CD8+ NKG2D-low blood T cells. CDR3 sequence: CAINRNNEQFF. The nucleotide sequence reads as follows: TGTGCCATCAACAGAAACAATGAGCAGTTCTTC.